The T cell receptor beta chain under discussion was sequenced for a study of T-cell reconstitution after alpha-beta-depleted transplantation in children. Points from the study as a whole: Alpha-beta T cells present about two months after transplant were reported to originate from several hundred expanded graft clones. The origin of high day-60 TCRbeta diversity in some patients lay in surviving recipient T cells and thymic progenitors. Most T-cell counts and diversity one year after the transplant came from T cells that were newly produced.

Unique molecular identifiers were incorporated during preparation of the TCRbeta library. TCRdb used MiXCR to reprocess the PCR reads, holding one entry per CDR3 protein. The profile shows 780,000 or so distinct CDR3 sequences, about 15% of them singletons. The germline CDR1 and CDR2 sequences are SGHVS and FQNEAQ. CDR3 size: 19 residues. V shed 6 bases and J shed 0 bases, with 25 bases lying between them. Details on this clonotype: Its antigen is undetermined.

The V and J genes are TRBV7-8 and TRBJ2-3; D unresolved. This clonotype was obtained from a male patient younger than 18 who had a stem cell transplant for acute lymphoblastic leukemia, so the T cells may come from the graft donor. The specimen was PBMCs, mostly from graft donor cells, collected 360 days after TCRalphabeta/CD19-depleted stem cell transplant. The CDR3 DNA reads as TGTGCCAGCAGTCTTACCCAACGACCCCCCCCGCTCAGCACAGATACGCAGTATTTT. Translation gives CASSLTQRPPPLSTDTQYF.